The sequence of this TCR beta chain was determined in a study of long-term antiretroviral therapy in people with HIV. HIV-positive participants were all treated in the United States. Sequencing used immunoSEQ v3.0 at survey level. Sequencing was intended to reach about 35,000-55,000 T-cell genomes per sample. Produced via immunoSEQ multiplex PCR; TCRdb's table is partial and in-frame only. The sample consists of about 28,000 clones, roughly 90% of them appearing once. A note on this clone: The antigen is unknown.

Germline lookup yields CDR1 SGHDT and CDR2 YYEEEE. The CDR3 consists of 15 residues. The V segment lost 1 base and the J segment 2 bases; nucleotides outside the gene matches: 3. Study-level findings and limits: An increase in diversity followed ART, yet levels stayed below transplant donor controls. CDR3 length ranges were narrower in HIV repertoires than in controls.

The source is a woman aged 18 to 35 with HIV. This chain links TRBV5-6 with TRBJ2-1; TRBD2 matches 7 bases. This specimen consisted of unsorted PBMCs, obtained 1.8 years after starting antiretroviral therapy. The chain's CDR3 is CASSLWGGTYNEQFF. Here the CDR3 DNA reads TGTGCCAGCAGCTTGTGGGGGGGTACCTACAATGAGCAGTTCTTC.